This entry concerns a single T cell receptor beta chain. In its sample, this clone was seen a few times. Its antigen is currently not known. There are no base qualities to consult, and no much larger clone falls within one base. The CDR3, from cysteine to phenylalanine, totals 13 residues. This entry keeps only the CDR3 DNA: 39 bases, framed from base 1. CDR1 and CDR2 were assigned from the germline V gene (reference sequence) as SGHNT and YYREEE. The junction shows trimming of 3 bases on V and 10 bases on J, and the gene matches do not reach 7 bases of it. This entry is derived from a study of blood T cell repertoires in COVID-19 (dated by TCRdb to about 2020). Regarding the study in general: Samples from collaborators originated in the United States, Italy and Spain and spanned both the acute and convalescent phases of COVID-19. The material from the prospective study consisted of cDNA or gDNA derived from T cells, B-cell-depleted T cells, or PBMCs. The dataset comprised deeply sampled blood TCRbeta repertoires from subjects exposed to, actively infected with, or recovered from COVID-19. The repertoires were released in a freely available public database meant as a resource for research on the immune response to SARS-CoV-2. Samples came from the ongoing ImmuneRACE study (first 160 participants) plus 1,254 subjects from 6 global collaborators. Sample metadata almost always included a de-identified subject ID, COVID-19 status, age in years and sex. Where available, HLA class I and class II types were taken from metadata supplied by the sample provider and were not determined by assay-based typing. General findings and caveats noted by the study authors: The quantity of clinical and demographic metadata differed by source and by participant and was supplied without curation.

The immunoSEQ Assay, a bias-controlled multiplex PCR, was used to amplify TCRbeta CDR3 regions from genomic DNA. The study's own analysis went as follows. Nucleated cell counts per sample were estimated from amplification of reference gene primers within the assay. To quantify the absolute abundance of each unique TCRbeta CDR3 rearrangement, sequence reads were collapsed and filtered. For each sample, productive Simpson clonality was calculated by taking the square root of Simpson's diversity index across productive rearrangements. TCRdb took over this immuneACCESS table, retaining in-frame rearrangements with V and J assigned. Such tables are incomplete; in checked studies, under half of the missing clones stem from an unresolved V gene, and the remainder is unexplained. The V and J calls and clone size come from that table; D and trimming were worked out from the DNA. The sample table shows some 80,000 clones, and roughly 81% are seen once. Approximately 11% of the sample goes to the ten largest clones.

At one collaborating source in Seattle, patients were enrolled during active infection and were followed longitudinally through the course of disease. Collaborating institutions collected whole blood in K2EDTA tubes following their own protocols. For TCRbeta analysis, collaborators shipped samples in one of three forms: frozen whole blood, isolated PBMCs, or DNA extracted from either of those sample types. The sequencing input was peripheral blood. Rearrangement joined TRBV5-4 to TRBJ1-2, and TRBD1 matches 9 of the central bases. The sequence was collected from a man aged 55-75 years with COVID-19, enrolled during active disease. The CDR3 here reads CASSYWTGDLYTF. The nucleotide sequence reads TGTGCCAGCAGCTACTGGACAGGGGATCTCTACACCTTC.